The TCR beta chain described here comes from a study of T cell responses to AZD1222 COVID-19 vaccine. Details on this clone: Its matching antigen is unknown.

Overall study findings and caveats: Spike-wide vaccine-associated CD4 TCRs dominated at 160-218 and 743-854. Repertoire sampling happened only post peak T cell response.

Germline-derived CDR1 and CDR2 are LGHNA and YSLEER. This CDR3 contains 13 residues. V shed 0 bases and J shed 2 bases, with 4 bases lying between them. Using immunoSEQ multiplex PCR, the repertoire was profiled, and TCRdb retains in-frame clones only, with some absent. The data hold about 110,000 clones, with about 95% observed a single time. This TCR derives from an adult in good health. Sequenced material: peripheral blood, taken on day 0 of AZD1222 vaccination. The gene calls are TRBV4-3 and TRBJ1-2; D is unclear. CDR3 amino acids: CASSQDQNYGYTF. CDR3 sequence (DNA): TGCGCCAGCAGCCAAGATCAGAACTATGGCTACACCTTC.